This paragraph reports one T cell receptor (beta chain). The antigen is undetermined. Generated by immunoSEQ multiplex PCR, the TCRdb table keeps only in-frame clones and is missing some. The repertoire consists of over 9,500 clones, with approximately 84% occurring once and the leading ten covering about 8.6%. This sample is part of a study of graft-versus-host responses after intestinal transplantation. The wider study: All recipients got anti-thymocyte globulin induction, then tacrolimus and steroids for roughly 3 years.

Whole-study results and caveats: The study found high graft-versus-host to host-versus-graft clonal ratios in allografts of patients with graft-donor T cell macrochimerism.

This CDR3 has 14 residues. Germline V lookup: CDR1 SGHDT, CDR2 YYEEEE. Trimming cost V 2 bases and J 2 bases, with 11 bases left between them. This chain uses TRBV5-6 with TRBJ2-7, with D uncertain. This sequence originates from a human patient who received an intestinal transplant, so some T cells may come from the graft donor. The source material was PBMCs, sampled roughly 310 days after intestinal transplant. CDR3 residues: CASSFISSPYEQYF. The CDR3 DNA follows: TGTGCCAGCAGCTTTATCTCTTCCCCCTACGAGCAGTACTTC.